This T cell receptor (beta chain) derives from a study of T cells in Graves' hyperthyroidism and ophthalmopathy. Study details: The blood sample was taken at first diagnosis, before treatment began. Whole-study results and caveats: Blood also showed most of the thyroid clonotypes that were expanded above 0.001.

The sample holds many counts of this clonotype. Antigen: not known. Each diagnosis drew on symptoms, thyroxine, TRAb, thyroid ultrasound and orbital computed tomography findings. Extraction of PBMCs used roughly 9.4 ml of fresh peripheral blood. V shed 4 bases and J 5 bases; nucleotides not matched to a gene: 9. CDR1 and CDR2 (germline): DFQATT, SNEGSKA (reference sequence). The CDR3 is 14 residues long. Regions amplified from RNA transcripts were the TCR beta CDR3 regions. The HTBI primer set drove a first-round RT-PCR of the TCR CDR3. TCRdb analysed the multiplex PCR reads with MiXCR anew, one entry per CDR3 protein. The sample carries around 340,000 distinct CDR3 sequences, over 11% recorded once.

The chain has TRBV20-1 and TRBJ1-2; 8 nucleotides match TRBD1. The clonotype comes from a woman aged 25 to 39 with Graves' hyperthyroidism. The material sequenced was blood. CDR3 DNA: TGCAGTGCTACCACCGGGACAGGCTCTTATGGCTACACCTTC. Protein product: CSATTGTGSYGYTF.